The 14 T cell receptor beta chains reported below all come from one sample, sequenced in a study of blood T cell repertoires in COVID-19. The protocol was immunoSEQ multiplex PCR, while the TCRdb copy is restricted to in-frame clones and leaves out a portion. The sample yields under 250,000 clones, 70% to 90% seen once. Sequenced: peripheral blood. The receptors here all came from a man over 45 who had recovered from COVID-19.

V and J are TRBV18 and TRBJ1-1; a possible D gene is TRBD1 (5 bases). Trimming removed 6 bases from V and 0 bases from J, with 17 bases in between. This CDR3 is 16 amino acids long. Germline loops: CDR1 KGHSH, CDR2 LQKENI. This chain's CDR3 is CASSPTLGGMNTEAFF. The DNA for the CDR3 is TGTGCCAGCTCCCCCACCCTCGGGGGAATGAACACTGAAGCTTTCTTT.

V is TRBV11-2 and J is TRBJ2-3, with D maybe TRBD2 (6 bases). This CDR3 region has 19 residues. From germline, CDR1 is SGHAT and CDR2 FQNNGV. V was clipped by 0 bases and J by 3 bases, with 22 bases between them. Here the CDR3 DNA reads TGTGCCAGCAGCTTAGATAATGAGGCTAGCGTCCTACCGACAGATACGCAGTATTTT. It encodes CASSLDNEASVLPTDTQYF. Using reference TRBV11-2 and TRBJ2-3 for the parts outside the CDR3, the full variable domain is EAGVAQSPRYKIIEKRQSVAFWCNPISGHATLYWYQQILGQGPKLLIQFQNNGVVDDSQLPKDRFSAERLKGVDSTLKIQPAKLEDSAVYLCASSLDNEASVLPTDTQYFGPGTRLTVL.

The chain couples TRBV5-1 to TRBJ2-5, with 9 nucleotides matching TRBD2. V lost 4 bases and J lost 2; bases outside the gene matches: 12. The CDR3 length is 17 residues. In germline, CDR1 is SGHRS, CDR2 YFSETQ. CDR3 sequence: CASSPGTSSGVQETQYF. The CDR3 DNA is TGCGCCAGCAGCCCGGGGACTAGCAGTGGTGTACAAGAGACCCAGTACTTC.

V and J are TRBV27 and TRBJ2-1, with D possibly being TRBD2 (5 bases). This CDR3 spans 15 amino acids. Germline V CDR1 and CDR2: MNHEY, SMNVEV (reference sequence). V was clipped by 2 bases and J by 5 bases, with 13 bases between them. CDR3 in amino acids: CASSLKPGWDNEQFF. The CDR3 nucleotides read TGTGCCAGCAGTTTAAAGCCGGGGTGGGACAATGAGCAGTTCTTC.

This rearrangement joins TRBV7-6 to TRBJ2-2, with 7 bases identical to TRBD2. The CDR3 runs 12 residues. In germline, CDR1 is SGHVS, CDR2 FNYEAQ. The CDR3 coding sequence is TGTGAAGGGAGGGGTAAGGTCGGGGAGCTGTTTTTT. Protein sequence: CEGRGKVGELFF. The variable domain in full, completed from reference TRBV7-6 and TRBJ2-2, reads GAGVSQSPRYKVTKRGQDVALRCDPISGHVSLYWYRQALGQGPEFLTYFNYEAQQDKSGLPNDRFSAERPEGSISTLTIQRTEQRDSAMYRCEGRGKVGELFFGEGSRLTVL.

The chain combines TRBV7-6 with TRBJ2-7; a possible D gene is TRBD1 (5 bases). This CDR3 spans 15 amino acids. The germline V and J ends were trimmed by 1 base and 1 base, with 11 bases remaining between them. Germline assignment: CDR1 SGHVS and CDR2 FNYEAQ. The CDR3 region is CASSLGRRGSYEQYF. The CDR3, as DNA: TGTGCCAGCAGCTTAGGACGTAGGGGATCCTACGAGCAGTACTTC.

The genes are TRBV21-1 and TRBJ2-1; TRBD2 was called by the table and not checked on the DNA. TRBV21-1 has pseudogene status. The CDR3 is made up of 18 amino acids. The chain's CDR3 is CASSKDGGRAVWNNEQFF. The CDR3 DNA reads TGTGCCAGCAGCAAAGATGGCGGGAGGGCCGTATGGAACAATGAGCAGTTCTTC.

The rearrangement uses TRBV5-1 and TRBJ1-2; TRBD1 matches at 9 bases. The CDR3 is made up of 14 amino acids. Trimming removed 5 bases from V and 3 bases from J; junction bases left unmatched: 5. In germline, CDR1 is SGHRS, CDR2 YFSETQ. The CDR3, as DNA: TGCGCCAGCAGACAGGGGGCATTTGACTATGGCTACACCTTC. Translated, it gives CASRQGAFDYGYTF.

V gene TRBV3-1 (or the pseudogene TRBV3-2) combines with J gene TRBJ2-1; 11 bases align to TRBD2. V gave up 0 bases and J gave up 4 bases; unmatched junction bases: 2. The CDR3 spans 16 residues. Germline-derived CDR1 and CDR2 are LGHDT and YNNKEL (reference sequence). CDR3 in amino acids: CASSQDRLAGYNEQFF. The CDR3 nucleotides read TGTGCCAGCAGCCAAGATCGACTAGCGGGGTACAATGAGCAGTTCTTC.

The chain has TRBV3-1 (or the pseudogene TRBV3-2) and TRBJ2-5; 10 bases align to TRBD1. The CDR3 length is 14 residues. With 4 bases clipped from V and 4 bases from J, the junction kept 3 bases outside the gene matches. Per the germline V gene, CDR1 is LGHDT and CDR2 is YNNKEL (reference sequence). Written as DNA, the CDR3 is TGTGCCAGCAGCCTAAGACAGGGGGCAGAGACCCAGTACTTC. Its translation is CASSLRQGAETQYF.

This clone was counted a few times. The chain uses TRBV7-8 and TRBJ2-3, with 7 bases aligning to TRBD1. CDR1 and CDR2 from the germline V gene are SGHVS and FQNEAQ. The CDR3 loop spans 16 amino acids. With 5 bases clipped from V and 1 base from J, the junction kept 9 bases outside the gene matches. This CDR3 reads CASSHRQGVGTDTQYF. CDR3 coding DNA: TGTGCCAGCAGCCATCGACAGGGAGTGGGCACAGATACGCAGTATTTT.

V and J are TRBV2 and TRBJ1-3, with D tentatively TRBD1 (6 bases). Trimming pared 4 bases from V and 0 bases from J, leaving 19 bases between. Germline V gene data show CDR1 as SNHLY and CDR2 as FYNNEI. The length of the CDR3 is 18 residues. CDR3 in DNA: TGTGCCAGCAGTGCTGGTACAGGGCGCACGAGCTCTGGAAACACCATATATTTT. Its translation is CASSAGTGRTSSGNTIYF.

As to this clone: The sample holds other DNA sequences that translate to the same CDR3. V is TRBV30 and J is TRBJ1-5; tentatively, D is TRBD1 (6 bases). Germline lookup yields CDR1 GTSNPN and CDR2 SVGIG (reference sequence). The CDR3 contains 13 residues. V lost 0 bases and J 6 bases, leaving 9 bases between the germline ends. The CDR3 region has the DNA TGTGCCTGGAGTGTACAAGGGGGTCAGCCCCAGCATTTT. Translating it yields CAWSVQGGQPQHF.

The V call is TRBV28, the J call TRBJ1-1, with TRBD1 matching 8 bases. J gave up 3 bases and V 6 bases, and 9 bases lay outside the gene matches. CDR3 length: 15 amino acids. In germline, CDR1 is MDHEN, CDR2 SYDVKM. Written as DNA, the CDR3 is TGTGCCAGCAGCCCCCGGACAGGGCGGCACACTGAAGCTTTCTTT. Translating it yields CASSPRTGRHTEAFF.